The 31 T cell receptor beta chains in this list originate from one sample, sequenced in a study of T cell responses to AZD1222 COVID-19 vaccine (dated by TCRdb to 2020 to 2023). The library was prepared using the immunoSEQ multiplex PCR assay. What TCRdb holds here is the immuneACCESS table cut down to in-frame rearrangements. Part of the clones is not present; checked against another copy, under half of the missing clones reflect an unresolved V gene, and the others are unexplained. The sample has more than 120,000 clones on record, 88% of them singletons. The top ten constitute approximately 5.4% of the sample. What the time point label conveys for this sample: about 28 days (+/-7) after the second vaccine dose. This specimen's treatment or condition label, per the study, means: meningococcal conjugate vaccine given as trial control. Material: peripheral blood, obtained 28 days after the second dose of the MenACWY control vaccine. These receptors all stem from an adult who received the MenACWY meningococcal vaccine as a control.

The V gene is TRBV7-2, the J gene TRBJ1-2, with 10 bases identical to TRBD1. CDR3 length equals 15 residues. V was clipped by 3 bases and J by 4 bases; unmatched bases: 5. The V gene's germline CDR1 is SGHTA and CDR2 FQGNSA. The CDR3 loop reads CASSLRQGAFYGYTF. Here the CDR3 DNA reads TGTGCCAGCAGCTTGCGACAGGGGGCGTTCTATGGCTACACCTTC.

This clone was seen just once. CDR3 amino acids: CASSPRMQGAMNTEAFF. Written as DNA, the CDR3 is TGTGCCAGCTCACCACGAATGCAAGGGGCTATGAACACTGAAGCTTTCTTT. This chain links TRBV18 with TRBJ1-1, with a tentative D call TRBD1 (5 bases). The V end was cut by 1 base, the J end by 0 bases, with 15 bases between. Germline CDR1 is KGHSH and CDR2 is LQKENI. The CDR3 is 17 residues long.

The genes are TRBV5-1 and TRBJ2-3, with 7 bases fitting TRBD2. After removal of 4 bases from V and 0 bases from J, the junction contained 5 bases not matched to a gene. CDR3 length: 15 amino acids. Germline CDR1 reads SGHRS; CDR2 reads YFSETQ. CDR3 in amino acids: CASSGRARSTDTQYF. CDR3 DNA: TGCGCCAGCAGCGGGAGGGCCCGTAGCACAGATACGCAGTATTTT.

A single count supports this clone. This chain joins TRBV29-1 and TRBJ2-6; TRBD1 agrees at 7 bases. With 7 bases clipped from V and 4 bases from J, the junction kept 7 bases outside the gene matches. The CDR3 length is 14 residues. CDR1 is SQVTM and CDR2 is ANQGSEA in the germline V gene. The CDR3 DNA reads TGCAGCGCCGCAGGGGGTGCCGGGGCCAACGTCCTGACTTTC. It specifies CSAAGGAGANVLTF.

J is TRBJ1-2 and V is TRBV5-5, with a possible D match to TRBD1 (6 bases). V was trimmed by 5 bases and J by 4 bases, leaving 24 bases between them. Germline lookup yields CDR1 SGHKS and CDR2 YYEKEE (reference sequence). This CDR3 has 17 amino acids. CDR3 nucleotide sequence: TGTGCCAGCAGTTCTACCCCCGAATACGGGACATTCTATGGCTACACCTTC. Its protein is CASSSTPEYGTFYGYTF.

CDR3 DNA: TGTGCCAGCAGTAGGGGTAACTGGATGTTCTTC. This codes for CASSRGNWMFF. V gene TRBV12-3 or TRBV12-4 combines with J gene TRBJ2-1; D perhaps matches TRBD1 (5 bases). The ends were cut back, 5 bases at V and 15 bases at J, with 14 bases in the middle. This CDR3 region has 11 residues.

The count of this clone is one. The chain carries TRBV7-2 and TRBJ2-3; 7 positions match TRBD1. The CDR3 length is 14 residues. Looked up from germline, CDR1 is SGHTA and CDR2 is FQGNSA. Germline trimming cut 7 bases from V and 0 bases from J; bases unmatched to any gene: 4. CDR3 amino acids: CASKARGSTDTQYF. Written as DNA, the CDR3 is TGTGCCAGCAAGGCCAGGGGGAGCACAGATACGCAGTATTTT. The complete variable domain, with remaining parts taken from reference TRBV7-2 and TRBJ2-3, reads GAGVSQSPSNKVTEKGKDVELRCDPISGHTALYWYRQSLGQGLEFLIYFQGNSAPDKSGLPSDRFSAERTGGSVSTLTIQRTQQEDSAVYLCASKARGSTDTQYFGPGTRLTVL.

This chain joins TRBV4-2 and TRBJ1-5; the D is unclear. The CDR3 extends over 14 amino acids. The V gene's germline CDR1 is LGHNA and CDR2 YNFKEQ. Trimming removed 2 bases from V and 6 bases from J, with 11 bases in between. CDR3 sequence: CASSQKGRGQPQHF. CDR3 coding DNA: TGTGCCAGCAGCCAAAAAGGCCGAGGTCAGCCCCAGCATTTT.

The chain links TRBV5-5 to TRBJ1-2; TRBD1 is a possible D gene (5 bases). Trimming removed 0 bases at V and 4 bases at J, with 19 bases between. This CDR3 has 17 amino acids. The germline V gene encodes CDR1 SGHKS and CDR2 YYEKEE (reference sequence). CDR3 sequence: CASSLGSQGLLAYGYTF. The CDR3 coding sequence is TGTGCCAGCAGCTTGGGGTCCCAGGGCTTACTGGCCTATGGCTACACCTTC.

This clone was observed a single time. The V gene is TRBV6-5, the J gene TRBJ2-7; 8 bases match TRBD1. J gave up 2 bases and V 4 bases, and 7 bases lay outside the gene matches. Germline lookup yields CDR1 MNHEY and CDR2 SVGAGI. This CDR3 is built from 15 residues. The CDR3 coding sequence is TGTGCCAGCAGTTCTACCGACAGGGGAGCCTACGAGCAGTACTTC. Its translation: CASSSTDRGAYEQYF.

The CDR3 sequence is CAWSVREGEAFF. The DNA for the CDR3 is TGTGCCTGGAGTGTACGTGAGGGCGAAGCTTTCTTT. V usage is TRBV30 and J usage is TRBJ1-1; unclear D gene. Germline V gene lookup returns CDR1 GTSNPN and CDR2 SVGIG (reference sequence). Trimming took off 0 bases at V and 8 bases at J, with 10 bases between the two ends. The CDR3 runs to 12 residues.

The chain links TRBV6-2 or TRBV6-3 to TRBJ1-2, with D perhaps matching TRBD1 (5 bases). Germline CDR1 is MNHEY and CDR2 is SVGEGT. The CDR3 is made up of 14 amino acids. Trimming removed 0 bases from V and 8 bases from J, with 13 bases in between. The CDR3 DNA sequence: TGTGCCAGCAGTTACTCTGGGGCATTGAGGGGCTACACCTTC. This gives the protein CASSYSGALRGYTF.

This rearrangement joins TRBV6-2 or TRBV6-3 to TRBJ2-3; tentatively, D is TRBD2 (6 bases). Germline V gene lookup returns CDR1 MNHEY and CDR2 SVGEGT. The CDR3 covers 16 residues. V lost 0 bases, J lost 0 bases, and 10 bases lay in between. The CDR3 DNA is TGTGCCAGCAGTTACTCTAGCGGAGCTAGCACAGATACGCAGTATTTT. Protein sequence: CASSYSSGASTDTQYF.

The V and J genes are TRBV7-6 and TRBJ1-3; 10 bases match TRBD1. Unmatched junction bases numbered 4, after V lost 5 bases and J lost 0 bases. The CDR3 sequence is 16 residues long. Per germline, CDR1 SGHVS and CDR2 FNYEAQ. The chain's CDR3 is CASSPRTGGSGNTIYF. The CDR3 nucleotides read TGTGCCAGCAGCCCCCGGACAGGGGGCTCTGGAAACACCATATATTTT.

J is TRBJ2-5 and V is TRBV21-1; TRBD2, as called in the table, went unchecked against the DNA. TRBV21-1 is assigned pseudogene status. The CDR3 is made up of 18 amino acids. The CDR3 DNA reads TGTGCCAGCAGCCTGGACAGGGTGGGACTAGCGGTCCAAGAGACCCAGTACTTC. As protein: CASSLDRVGLAVQETQYF.

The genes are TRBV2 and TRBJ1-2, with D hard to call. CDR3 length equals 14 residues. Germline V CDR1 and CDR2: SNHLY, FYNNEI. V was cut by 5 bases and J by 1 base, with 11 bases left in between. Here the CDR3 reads CASSQVIGNYGYTF. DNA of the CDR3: TGTGCCAGCAGTCAGGTCATCGGTAACTATGGCTACACCTTC.

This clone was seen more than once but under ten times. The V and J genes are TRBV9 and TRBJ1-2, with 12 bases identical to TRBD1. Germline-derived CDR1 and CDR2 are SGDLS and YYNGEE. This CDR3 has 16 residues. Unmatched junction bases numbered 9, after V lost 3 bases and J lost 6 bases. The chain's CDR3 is CASSADPGTGGNGYTF. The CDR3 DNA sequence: TGTGCCAGCAGCGCGGATCCTGGGACAGGGGGCAATGGCTACACCTTC.

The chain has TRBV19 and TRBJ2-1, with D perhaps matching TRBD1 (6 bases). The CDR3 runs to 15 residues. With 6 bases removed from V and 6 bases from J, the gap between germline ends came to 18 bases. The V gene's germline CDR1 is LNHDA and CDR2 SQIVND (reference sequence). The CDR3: CASRRDRDKGNEQFF. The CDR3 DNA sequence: TGTGCCAGTAGAAGAGACCGGGACAAGGGCAATGAGCAGTTCTTC.

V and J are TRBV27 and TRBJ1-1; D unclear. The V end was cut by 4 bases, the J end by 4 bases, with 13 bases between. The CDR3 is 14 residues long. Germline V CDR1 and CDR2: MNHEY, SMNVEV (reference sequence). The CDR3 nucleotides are TGTGCCAGCAGTTCTTCCGGGCCGGCCACTGAAGCTTTCTTT. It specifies CASSSSGPATEAFF.

CDR3: CASSLGGTGDAFF. CDR3 nucleotides: TGTGCCAGCAGCTTGGGAGGGACTGGAGATGCTTTCTTT. The chain links TRBV5-4 to TRBJ1-1; maybe TRBD1 (5 bases). The CDR3 extends over 13 amino acids. The V gene lost 0 bases and the J gene lost 11 bases, with 14 bases spanning the gap. Germline loops: CDR1 SGHNT, CDR2 YYREEE (reference sequence).

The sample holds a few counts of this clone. CDR3 residues: CASSQGPGGAFF. Here the CDR3 DNA reads TGTGCCAGCAGCCAGGGACCCGGCGGGGCTTTCTTT. The gene calls are TRBV3-1 (or the pseudogene TRBV3-2) and TRBJ1-1; TRBD1 might be the D (5 bases). The CDR3 length is 12 residues. Looked up from germline, CDR1 is LGHDT and CDR2 is YNNKEL (reference sequence). Trimming pared 3 bases from V and 11 bases from J, leaving 13 bases between.

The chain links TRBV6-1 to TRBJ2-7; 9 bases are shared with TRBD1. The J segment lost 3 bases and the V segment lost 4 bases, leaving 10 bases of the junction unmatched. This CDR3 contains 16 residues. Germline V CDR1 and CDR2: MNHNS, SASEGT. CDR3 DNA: TGTGCCAGCAGTGCCAATCCGGGACAGGGAGGCTACGAGCAGTACTTC. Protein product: CASSANPGQGGYEQYF.

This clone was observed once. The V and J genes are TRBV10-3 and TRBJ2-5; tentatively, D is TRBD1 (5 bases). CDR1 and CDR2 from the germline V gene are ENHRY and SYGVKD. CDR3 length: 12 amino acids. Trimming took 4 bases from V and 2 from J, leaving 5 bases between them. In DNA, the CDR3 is TGTGCCATCAGTGGGACACAAGAGACCCAGTACTTC. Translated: CAISGTQETQYF.

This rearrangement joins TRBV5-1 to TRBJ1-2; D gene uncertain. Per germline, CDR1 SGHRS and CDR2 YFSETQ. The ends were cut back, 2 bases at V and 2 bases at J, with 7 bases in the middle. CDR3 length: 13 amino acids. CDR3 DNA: TGCGCCAGCAGCTTCGACAACAACTATGGCTACACCTTC. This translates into CASSFDNNYGYTF.

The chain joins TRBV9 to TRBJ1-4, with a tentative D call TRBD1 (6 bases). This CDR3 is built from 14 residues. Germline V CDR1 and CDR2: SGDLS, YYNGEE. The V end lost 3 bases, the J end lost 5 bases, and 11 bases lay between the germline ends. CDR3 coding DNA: TGTGCCAGCAGCGGCGGGGGGCGAAATGAAAAACTGTTTTTT. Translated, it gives CASSGGGRNEKLFF.

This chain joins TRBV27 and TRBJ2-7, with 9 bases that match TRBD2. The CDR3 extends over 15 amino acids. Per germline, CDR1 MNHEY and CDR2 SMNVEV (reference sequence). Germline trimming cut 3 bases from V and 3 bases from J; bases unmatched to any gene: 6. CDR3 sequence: CASSFVSSGDYEQYF. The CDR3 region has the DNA TGTGCCAGCAGTTTTGTGTCTAGCGGGGACTACGAGCAGTACTTC.

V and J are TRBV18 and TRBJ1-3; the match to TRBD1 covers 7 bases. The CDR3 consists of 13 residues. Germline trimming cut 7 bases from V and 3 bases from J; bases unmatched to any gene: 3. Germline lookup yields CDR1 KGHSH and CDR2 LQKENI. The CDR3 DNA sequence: TGTGCCAGCTGGGGACAGTTTGGAAACACCATATATTTT. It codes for CASWGQFGNTIYF.

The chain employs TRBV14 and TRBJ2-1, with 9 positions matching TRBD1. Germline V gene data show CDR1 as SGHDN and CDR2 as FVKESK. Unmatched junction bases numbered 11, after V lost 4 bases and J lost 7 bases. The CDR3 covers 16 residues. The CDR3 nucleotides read TGTGCCAGCAGCCTGAAGCCGGGACAGGGAAGTAATGAGCAGTTCTTC. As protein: CASSLKPGQGSNEQFF.

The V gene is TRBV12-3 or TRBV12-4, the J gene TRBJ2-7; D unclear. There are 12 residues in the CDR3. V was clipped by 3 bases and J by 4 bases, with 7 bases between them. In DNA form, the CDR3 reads TGTGCCAGCAGTTTGGCAGGATACGAGCAGTACTTC. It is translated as CASSLAGYEQYF.

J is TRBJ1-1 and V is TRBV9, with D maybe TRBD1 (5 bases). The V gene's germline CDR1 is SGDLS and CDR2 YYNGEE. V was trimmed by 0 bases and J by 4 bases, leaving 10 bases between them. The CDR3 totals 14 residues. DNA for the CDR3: TGTGCCAGCAGCGTAGCGGGGCTAGGCACTGAAGCTTTCTTT. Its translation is CASSVAGLGTEAFF.

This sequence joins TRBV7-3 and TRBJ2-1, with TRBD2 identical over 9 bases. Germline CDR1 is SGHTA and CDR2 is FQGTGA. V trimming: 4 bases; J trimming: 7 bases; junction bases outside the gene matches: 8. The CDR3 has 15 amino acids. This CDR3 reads CASSSFSGRRNEQFF. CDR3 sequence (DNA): TGTGCCAGCAGCTCTTTTAGCGGGAGAAGGAATGAGCAGTTCTTC.